The next 18 T cell receptor beta chains were all read from a single sample in a study of metastatic and nonmetastatic thyroid tumors. Using MiXCR, TCRdb reanalyzed the PCR reads. The sample lists around 5,000 clones, 28% occurring once. Before thyroid surgery, none of the patients had received any treatment. Sequencing was performed on adjacent normal tissue. All receptors derive from a female donor with papillary thyroid cancer or a benign thyroid nodule (not recorded which). Some clones in this sample may be carry-over from other donors' samples.

This chain connects TRBV30 to TRBJ2-2; 11 nucleotides match TRBD2. This CDR3 is 17 amino acids long. V was pared by 7 bases and J by 4 bases, with 14 bases of the junction left unmatched. Germline values: CDR1 GTSNPN, CDR2 SVGIG (reference sequence). The CDR3 protein is CALRLAGYSLGTGELFF. CDR3 nucleotide sequence: TGTGCCTTGAGACTAGCGGGATACAGCTTGGGCACCGGGGAGCTGTTTTTT.

A few counts support this clone. The rearrangement links TRBV5-6 to TRBJ2-6; 9 bases align to TRBD1. The V gene's germline CDR1 is SGHDT and CDR2 YYEEEE. V shed 0 bases, J shed 0 bases, and the junction held 13 bases outside the gene matches. The CDR3 covers 21 residues. In DNA, the CDR3 is TGTGCCAGCAGCTTGGTGGGGCCGTCAGGACAGGGGAGCTCTGGGGCCAACGTCCTGACTTTC. The encoded protein is CASSLVGPSGQGSSGANVLTF. The full variable domain, with the rest looked up from reference TRBV5-6 and TRBJ2-6, is DAGVTQSPTHLIKTRGQQVTLRCSPKSGHDTVSWYQQALGQGPQFIFQYYEEEERQRGNFPDRFSGHQFPNYSSELNVNALLLGDSALYLCASSLVGPSGQGSSGANVLTFGAGSRLTVL.

This clone was recorded once. The V gene is TRBV11-2, the J gene TRBJ2-2, with TRBD2 as a possible D gene (5 bases). The V end was cut by 2 bases, the J end by 6 bases, with 7 bases between. The CDR3 has 13 residues. The V gene's germline CDR1 is SGHAT and CDR2 FQNNGV. In DNA form, the CDR3 reads TGTGCCAGCAGCTTACCCGGGGCCGGGGAGCTGTTTTTT. Amino acids: CASSLPGAGELFF.

This chain joins TRBV4-1 and TRBJ2-3, with 12 bases identical to TRBD1. V lost 1 base to trimming and J lost 5 bases; unmatched junction nucleotides: 7. CDR1 and CDR2 (germline): MGHRA, YSYEKL. CDR3 length: 17 residues. The DNA of the CDR3 is TGCGCCAGCAGCCAAGTCGAACGGGACAGGGGGCGAGATACGCAGTATTTT. Its translation: CASSQVERDRGRDTQYF.

This chain connects TRBV20-1 to TRBJ2-7; D perhaps matches TRBD2 (7 bases). The germline V and J ends were trimmed by 3 bases and 4 bases, with 16 bases remaining between them. The CDR3 has 14 residues. The germline gives CDR1 DFQATT, CDR2 SNEGSKA (reference sequence). CDR3 in DNA: TGCAGTGCTAGCCCGCTGGGAGGGGGGTACGAGCAGTACTTC. It specifies CSASPLGGGYEQYF.

The chain couples TRBV9 to TRBJ2-5, with no clear D. The length of the CDR3 is 15 residues. Trimming removed 4 bases at V and 4 bases at J, with 17 bases between. CDR1 and CDR2 (germline): SGDLS, YYNGEE. CDR3 DNA sequence: TGTGCCAGCAGCTTAGCATCCTGGTCTGGAGAGACCCAGTACTTC. Translating gives CASSLASWSGETQYF.

In this sample, this clone is medium-sized (0.01 to 0.1%). The chain recombines TRBV3-1 with TRBJ2-7; D might be TRBD2 (6 bases). Trimming shortened V by 5 bases and J by 7 bases, and 21 bases separated the two germline ends. This CDR3 has 15 amino acids. Germline CDR1 is LGHDT and CDR2 is YNNKEL (reference sequence). The CDR3 here is CASSLAGTHSPEQYF. The CDR3 region has the DNA TGTGCCAGCAGCTTAGCCGGGACTCACTCTCCGGAGCAGTACTTC.

This clone has at least ten counts. The chain links TRBV12-3 or TRBV12-4 to TRBJ2-1; TRBD2 might be the D (7 bases). V was pared by 3 bases and J by 8 bases, with 17 bases between. This CDR3 is built from 15 residues. The CDR3 protein is CASSLGGGADDEQFF. CDR3 nucleotides: TGTGCCAGCAGTTTGGGGGGGGGCGCAGACGATGAGCAGTTCTTC.

Relative to its sample, this clone is medium-sized (0.01 to 0.1%). V is TRBV19 and J is TRBJ1-2; the D gene is possibly TRBD1 (5 bases). There are 14 residues in the CDR3. Germline CDR1 reads LNHDA; CDR2 reads SQIVND (reference sequence). Trimming cost V 6 bases and J 0 bases, with 11 bases left between them. CDR3 DNA sequence: TGTGCCAGTAGCCCTGACAGTACTAACTATGGCTACACCTTC. Translating it yields CASSPDSTNYGYTF.

The chain has TRBV6-1 and TRBJ1-3, with D possibly matching TRBD1 (6 bases). There are 16 residues in the CDR3. Germline V gene lookup returns CDR1 MNHNS and CDR2 SASEGT. Trimming removed 3 bases at V and 2 bases at J, with 14 bases between. The CDR3 DNA sequence: TGTGCCAGCAGTGACCCCAGGGGTATGGCTGGAAACACCATATATTTT. Translated: CASSDPRGMAGNTIYF.

This clone appeared once. The chain links TRBV20-1 to TRBJ2-3; D is perhaps TRBD2 (5 bases). Germline loops: CDR1 DFQATT, CDR2 SNEGSKA (reference sequence). CDR3 length: 13 residues. The V end was cut by 5 bases, the J end by 4 bases, with 13 bases between. The chain's CDR3 is CSAGLTVADTQYF. The CDR3 DNA sequence: TGCAGTGCTGGACTTACGGTGGCAGATACGCAGTATTTT.

Sample share makes this clone large. The V gene is TRBV2, the J gene TRBJ2-3; D not certain. The V end was cut by 0 bases, the J end by 0 bases, with 4 bases between. The CDR3 extends over 14 amino acids. CDR1 is SNHLY, CDR2 FYNNEI, per germline. This CDR3 is CASSEALSTDTQYF. The CDR3 region has the DNA TGTGCCAGCAGTGAAGCCCTAAGCACAGATACGCAGTATTTT. Drawing the rest from reference TRBV2 and TRBJ2-3, the complete variable domain is EPEVTQTPSHQVTQMGQEVILRCVPISNHLYFYWYRQILGQKVEFLVSFYNNEISEKSEIFDDQFSVERPDGSNFTLKIRSTKLEDSAMYFCASSEALSTDTQYFGPGTRLTVL.

By sample fraction, this clone is large. This chain joins TRBV6-2 or TRBV6-3 and TRBJ2-2, with 7 bases that match TRBD2. V lost 5 bases, J lost 1 base, and 4 bases stayed unmatched. The CDR3 length is 15 residues. Germline V gene data show CDR1 as MNHEY and CDR2 as SVGEGT. The CDR3 DNA reads TGTGCCAGCAGTAGACTAGCTGAGAACACCGGGGAGCTGTTTTTT. The encoded protein is CASSRLAENTGELFF.

This clone is labeled as medium-sized (0.01 to 0.1%). This rearrangement joins TRBV6-2 or TRBV6-3 to TRBJ2-5; D is uncertain. The CDR3 loop spans 11 amino acids. Looked up from germline, CDR1 is MNHEY and CDR2 is SVGEGT. V lost 2 bases to trimming and J lost 3 bases, with 1 base between them. Written as DNA, the CDR3 is TGTGCCAGCAGTTACAAAGAGACCCAGTACTTC. Protein: CASSYKETQYF.

This clone occurred a few times. A read error may produce the germline difference seen at one junction end. V and J are TRBV6-2 or TRBV6-3 and TRBJ1-1; TRBD1 is a possible D gene (5 bases). Germline CDR1 reads MNHEY; CDR2 reads SVGEGT. The CDR3 is 14 amino acids. The CDR3 loop reads CARSYSARGTEASF. The CDR3 DNA reads TGTGCCAGAAGTTACTCGGCTCGGGGGACTGAAGCTTCCTTT.

This clone was observed at least ten times. CDR3 sequence (DNA): TGCGCCAGCAGCCAAGATAGCCTCCGCGCAGGGCAAAATTCACCCCTCCACTTT. Amino acid sequence: CASSQDSLRAGQNSPLHF. The chain employs TRBV4-3 and TRBJ1-6, with a possible D match to TRBD1 (5 bases). The length of the CDR3 is 18 residues. V dropped 0 bases and J dropped 7 bases, with 19 bases sitting between them. CDR1 is LGHNA and CDR2 is YSLEER in the germline V gene.

The chain is built from TRBV19 and TRBJ1-1, with 7 bases lining up with TRBD1. This CDR3 region has 15 residues. Germline values: CDR1 LNHDA, CDR2 SQIVND (reference sequence). V dropped 2 bases and J dropped 0; count of bases not matched to a gene: 3. CDR3 amino acids: CASSIQGGVNTEAFF. Here the CDR3 DNA reads TGTGCCAGTAGTATACAGGGGGGGGTGAACACTGAAGCTTTCTTT. Looking up the rest from reference TRBV19 and TRBJ1-1 gives the full variable domain: DGGITQSPKYLFRKEGQNVTLSCEQNLNHDAMYWYRQDPGQGLRLIYYSQIVNDFQKGDIAEGYSVSREKKESFPLTVTSAQKNPTAFYLCASSIQGGVNTEAFFGQGTRLTVV.

The J gene is TRBJ2-6, the V gene TRBV12-3 or TRBV12-4, with D hard to call. CDR3 length: 15 residues. Between the trimmed V and J ends, which lost 6 bases and 0 bases, there was a span of 9 bases. The CDR3 nucleotides read TGTGCCAGCAGGAAAATACCCTCTGGGGCCAACGTCCTGACTTTC. It encodes CASRKIPSGANVLTF.